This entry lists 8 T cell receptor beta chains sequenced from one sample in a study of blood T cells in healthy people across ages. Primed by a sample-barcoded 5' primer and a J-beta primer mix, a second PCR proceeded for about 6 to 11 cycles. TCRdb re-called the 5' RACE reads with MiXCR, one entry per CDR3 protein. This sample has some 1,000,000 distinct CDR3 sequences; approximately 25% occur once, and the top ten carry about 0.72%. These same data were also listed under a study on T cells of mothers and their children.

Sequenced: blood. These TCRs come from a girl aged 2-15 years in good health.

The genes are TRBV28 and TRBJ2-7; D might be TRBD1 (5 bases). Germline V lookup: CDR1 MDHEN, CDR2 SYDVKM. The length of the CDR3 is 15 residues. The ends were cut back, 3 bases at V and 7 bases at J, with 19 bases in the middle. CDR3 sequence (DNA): TGTGCCAGCAGTTTTAAAGGGCAGGGATTATGGGAGCAGTACTTC. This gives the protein CASSFKGQGLWEQYF.

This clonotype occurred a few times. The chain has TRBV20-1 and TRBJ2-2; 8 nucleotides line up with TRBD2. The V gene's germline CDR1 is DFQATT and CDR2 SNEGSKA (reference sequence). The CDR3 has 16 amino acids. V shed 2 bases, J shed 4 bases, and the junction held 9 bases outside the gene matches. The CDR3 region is CSARPSAGGLTGELFF. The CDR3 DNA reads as TGCAGTGCTAGACCCTCCGCGGGGGGACTCACCGGGGAGCTGTTTTTT.

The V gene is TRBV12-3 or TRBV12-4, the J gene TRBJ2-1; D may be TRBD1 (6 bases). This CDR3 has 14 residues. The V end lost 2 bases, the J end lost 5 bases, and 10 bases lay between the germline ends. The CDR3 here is CASSLSTGDNEQFF. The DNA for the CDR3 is TGTGCCAGCAGTTTATCGACAGGCGACAATGAGCAGTTCTTC.

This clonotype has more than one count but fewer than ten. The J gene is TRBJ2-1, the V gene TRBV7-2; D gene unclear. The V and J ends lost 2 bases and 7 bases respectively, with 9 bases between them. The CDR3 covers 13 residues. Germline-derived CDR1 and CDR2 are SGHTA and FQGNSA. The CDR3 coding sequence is TGTGCCAGCAGCTTAATTAGTGGGAATGAGCAGTTCTTC. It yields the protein CASSLISGNEQFF.

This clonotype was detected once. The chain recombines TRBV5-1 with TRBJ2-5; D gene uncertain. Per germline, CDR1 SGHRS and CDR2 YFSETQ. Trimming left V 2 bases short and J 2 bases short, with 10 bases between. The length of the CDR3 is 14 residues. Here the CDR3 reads CASSFPGLQETQYF. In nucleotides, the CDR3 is TGCGCCAGCAGCTTCCCAGGCTTACAAGAGACCCAGTACTTC.

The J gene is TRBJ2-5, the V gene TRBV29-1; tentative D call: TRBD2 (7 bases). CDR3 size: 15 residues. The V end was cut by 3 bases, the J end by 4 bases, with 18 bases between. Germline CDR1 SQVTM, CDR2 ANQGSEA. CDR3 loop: CSVEWSGGAIETQYF. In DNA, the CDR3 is TGCAGCGTTGAGTGGTCGGGGGGCGCGATAGAGACCCAGTACTTC.

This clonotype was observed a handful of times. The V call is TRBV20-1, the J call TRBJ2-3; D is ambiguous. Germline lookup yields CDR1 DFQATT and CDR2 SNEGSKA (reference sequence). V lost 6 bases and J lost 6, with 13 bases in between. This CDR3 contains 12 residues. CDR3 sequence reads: CSAIKPSDTQYF. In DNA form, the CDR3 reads TGCAGTGCCATTAAACCAAGTGATACGCAGTATTTT.

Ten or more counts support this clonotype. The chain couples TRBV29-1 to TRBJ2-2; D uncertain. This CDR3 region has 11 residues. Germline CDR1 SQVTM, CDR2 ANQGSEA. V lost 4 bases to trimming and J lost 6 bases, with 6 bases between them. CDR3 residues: CSVVGAGELFF. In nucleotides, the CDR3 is TGCAGCGTTGTGGGTGCCGGGGAGCTGTTTTTT.